The present T cell receptor beta chain was sequenced within a study of response to subunit inactivated influenza vaccine. This clonotype has ten or more counts. Its matching antigen is unknown. Study-level findings and limits: It was the authors' suggestion that each seasonal influenza vaccination recruits few new T cells.

TCRdb ran MiXCR on the RT-PCR reads and lists one entry per CDR3 protein. The sample carries around 760,000 distinct CDR3 sequences, 14% recorded once. CDR3 size: 14 residues. Germline CDR1 reads MNHEY; CDR2 reads SVGEGT. After removal of 6 bases from V and 9 bases from J, the junction contained 9 bases not matched to a gene. V usage is TRBV6-2 or TRBV6-3 and J usage is TRBJ2-1, with 9 bases lining up with TRBD2. The TCR comes from a man aged 50 to 59 who received an inactivated influenza vaccine. Sample: PBMCs from blood, taken 14 to 15 days before vaccination. The CDR3 loop is CASRLAGPTREQFF. Here the CDR3 DNA reads TGTGCCAGCAGGCTAGCGGGGCCCACCCGTGAGCAGTTCTTC.